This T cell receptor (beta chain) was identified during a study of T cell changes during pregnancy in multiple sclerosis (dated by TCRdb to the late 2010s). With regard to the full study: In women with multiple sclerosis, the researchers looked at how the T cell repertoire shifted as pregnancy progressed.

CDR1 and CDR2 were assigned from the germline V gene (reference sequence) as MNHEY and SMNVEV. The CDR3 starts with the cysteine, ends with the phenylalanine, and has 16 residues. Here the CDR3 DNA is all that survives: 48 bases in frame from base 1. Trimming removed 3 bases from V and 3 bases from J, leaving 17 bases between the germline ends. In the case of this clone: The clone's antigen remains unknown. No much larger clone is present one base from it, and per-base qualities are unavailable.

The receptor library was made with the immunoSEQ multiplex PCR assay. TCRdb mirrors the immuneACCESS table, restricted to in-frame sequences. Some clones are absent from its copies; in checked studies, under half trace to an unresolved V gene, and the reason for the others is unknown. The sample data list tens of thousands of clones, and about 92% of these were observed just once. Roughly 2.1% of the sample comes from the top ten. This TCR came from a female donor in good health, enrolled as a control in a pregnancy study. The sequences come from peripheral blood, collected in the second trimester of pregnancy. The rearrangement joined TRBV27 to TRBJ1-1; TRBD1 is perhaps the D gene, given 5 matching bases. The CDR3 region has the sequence CASSFLGAKFDTEAFF. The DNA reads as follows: TGTGCCAGCAGTTTCTTAGGGGCAAAGTTTGACACTGAAGCTTTCTTT.